The 14 T cell receptor beta chains reported below all come from one sample, sequenced in a study of blood T cell repertoires in COVID-19 (dated by TCRdb to the early 2020s). Receptors were amplified or captured by the immunoSEQ multiplex PCR assay. TCRdb retrieved this table from immuneACCESS and kept in-frame rearrangements only. Not all clones are present; in checked studies, unresolved V genes account for under half, and no reason is known for the remainder. The sample includes 220,000 or so clones, with 92% observed a single time. The ten most abundant clones make up 0.8% to 1% of the sample. Input material: peripheral blood. All receptors derive from a man in his sixties with COVID-19, enrolled during active disease.

This chain joins TRBV3-1 (or the pseudogene TRBV3-2) and TRBJ2-3; TRBD1 matches 9 bases. The CDR3 runs to 15 residues. Germline CDR1 and CDR2: LGHDT and YNNKEL (reference sequence). Unmatched junction bases numbered 6, after V lost 2 bases and J lost 6 bases. The CDR3 here is CASSQLGQGRDTQYF. The CDR3 region has the DNA TGTGCCAGCAGCCAACTGGGACAGGGTCGTGATACGCAGTATTTT.

The sample holds one count of this clone. The CDR3 DNA reads as TGCGCCAGCAGCTTGGCCCCTAGCGGGAGGACCCGTTTCTACAATGAGCAGTTCTTC. Its translation: CASSLAPSGRTRFYNEQFF. The V gene is TRBV5-1, the J gene TRBJ2-1, with 11 bases lining up with TRBD2. Trimming cost V 0 bases and J 3 bases; bases outside gene matches: 11. The CDR3 is 19 residues long. The germline CDR1 and CDR2 sequences are SGHRS and YFSETQ. Complete variable domain (other parts from reference TRBV5-1 and TRBJ2-1): KAGVTQTPRYLIKTRGQQVTLSCSPISGHRSVSWYQQTPGQGLQFLFEYFSETQRNKGNFPGRFSGRQFSNSRSEMNVSTLELGDSALYLCASSLAPSGRTRFYNEQFFGPGTRLTVL.

The chain uses TRBV21-1 and TRBJ2-3; the table's D call TRBD2 went unverified against the DNA. TRBV21-1 is tagged as a pseudogene. The CDR3 is 15 amino acids. CDR3 in amino acids: CASSKTLPSTDTQYF. In nucleotides, the CDR3 is TGTGCCAGCAGCAAAACCCTACCTAGCACAGATACGCAGTATTTT.

This clone was recorded only once. This chain joins TRBV28 and TRBJ2-2; D uncertain. Trimming cost V 6 bases and J 7 bases, with 6 bases left between them. This CDR3 has 11 amino acids. Germline V gene sequence: CDR1 MDHEN, CDR2 SYDVKM. The CDR3 region has the DNA TGTGCCAGCAGAATAAACGGGGAGCTGTTTTTT. Translation: CASRINGELFF. The whole variable domain, filled in from reference TRBV28 and TRBJ2-2, reads DVKVTQSSRYLVKRTGEKVFLECVQDMDHENMFWYRQDPGLGLRLIYFSYDVKMKEKGDIPEGYSVSREKKERFSLILESASTNQTSMYLCASRINGELFFGEGSRLTVL.

The J gene is TRBJ2-1, the V gene TRBV7-3, with TRBD1 as a possible D gene (6 bases). The CDR3 has 15 amino acids. Germline values: CDR1 SGHTA, CDR2 FQGTGA. The V gene lost 5 bases and the J gene lost 10 bases, with 21 bases spanning the gap. CDR3 in DNA: TGTGCCAGCAGCCGAGATGACAGGACCCACGCCGAGCAGTTCTTC. Translating it yields CASSRDDRTHAEQFF.

The chain has TRBV5-1 and TRBJ2-2; weak D call: TRBD1 (6 bases). CDR3 size: 15 residues. Per germline, CDR1 SGHRS and CDR2 YFSETQ. Trimming stripped 4 bases from V and 0 bases from J, with 10 bases between. CDR3 bases: TGCGCCAGCAGCATCTCAGGGGCGAACACCGGGGAGCTGTTTTTT. Translated, it gives CASSISGANTGELFF.

V and J are TRBV7-6 and TRBJ2-3; tentative D call: TRBD1 (8 bases). The germline V gene has CDR1 SGHVS and CDR2 FNYEAQ. The CDR3 spans 18 residues. V was clipped by 5 bases and J by 5 bases, with 26 bases between them. Here the CDR3 reads CASSAGTGLQRGIDTQYF. DNA of the CDR3: TGTGCCAGCAGCGCTGGGACAGGACTACAGCGGGGTATAGATACGCAGTATTTT.

This chain uses TRBV6-6 with TRBJ1-4; D may be TRBD1 (6 bases). CDR3 length: 15 amino acids. Trimming took 0 bases from V and 8 from J, leaving 13 bases between them. Germline lookup yields CDR1 MNHNY and CDR2 SVGAGI (reference sequence). CDR3 DNA: TGTGCCAGCAGTTACTCGGGGGCAGCAGGAGAAAAACTGTTTTTT. Translating it yields CASSYSGAAGEKLFF.

This chain connects TRBV6-5 to TRBJ2-2, with 7 bases matching TRBD1. Losses at the gene ends were 2 bases for V and 7 bases for J; bases not matched to a gene: 7. The CDR3 is 15 amino acids. CDR1 and CDR2 from the germline V gene are MNHEY and SVGAGI. In DNA form, the CDR3 reads TGTGCCAGCAGTTACCCACCACAGGGGAACGGGGAGCTGTTTTTT. This gives the protein CASSYPPQGNGELFF.

The chain is built from TRBV6-5 and TRBJ1-1; D gene unclear. V gave up 6 bases and J gave up 1 base, with 9 bases separating them. Germline-derived CDR1 and CDR2 are MNHEY and SVGAGI. This CDR3 region has 13 residues. The CDR3 region is CASSRTENTEAFF. The CDR3 nucleotides are TGTGCCAGCAGCAGGACTGAGAACACTGAAGCTTTCTTT.

This sequence joins TRBV7-6 and TRBJ1-1; D is perhaps TRBD1 (6 bases). The V gene's germline CDR1 is SGHVS and CDR2 FNYEAQ. With 4 bases removed from V and 9 bases from J, the gap between germline ends came to 15 bases. The CDR3 totals 13 residues. The CDR3 spells CASSSRGRSQAFF. The DNA for the CDR3 is TGTGCCAGCAGCTCCAGGGGCCGCTCCCAAGCTTTCTTT.

The rearrangement uses TRBV10-2 and TRBJ1-4; D might be TRBD1 (6 bases). The CDR3 is 13 residues long. Per germline, CDR1 WSHSY and CDR2 SAAADI. Trimming shortened V by 8 bases and J by 4 bases, and 11 bases separated the two germline ends. The CDR3 protein is CASSEQGNEKLFF. The CDR3 bases are TGCGCCAGCTCAGAACAGGGTAATGAAAAACTGTTTTTT.

The V gene is TRBV7-9, the J gene TRBJ2-1; tentative D call: TRBD1 (5 bases). Germline CDR1 reads SEHNR; CDR2 reads FQNEAQ (reference sequence). The CDR3 contains 13 residues. Trimming cost V 1 base and J 14 bases, with 15 bases left between them. CDR3 nucleotides: TGTGCCAGCAGCTTAGATACGTCAGGGATGGAGTTCTTC. It codes for CASSLDTSGMEFF. The variable domain in full, with the rest retrieved from reference TRBV7-9 and TRBJ2-1, is DTGVSQNPRHKITKRGQNVTFRCDPISEHNRLYWYRQTLGQGPEFLTYFQNEAQLEKSRLLSDRFSAERPKGSFSTLEIQRTEQGDSAMYLCASSLDTSGMEFFGPGTRLTVL.

The chain employs TRBV16 and TRBJ2-2; D may be TRBD1 (5 bases). Germline CDR1 reads KGHSY; CDR2 reads FQNENV. V was cut by 4 bases and J by 4 bases, with 10 bases left in between. The CDR3 is 14 amino acids. The CDR3 here is CASSPTTATGELFF. For the CDR3, the DNA is TGTGCCAGCAGCCCGACGACAGCCACCGGGGAGCTGTTTTTT.